The sequence of this TCR beta chain was determined in a study of regulatory T cells in long-lasting Graves disease. V shed 1 base, J shed 9 bases, and the junction held 17 bases outside the gene matches. This CDR3 contains 17 residues. Germline CDR1 and CDR2: MDHEN and SYDVKM. Researchers made TCR beta libraries by using iRepertoire HTBI primers and running Arm-PCR on CDR3 regions. One entry per CDR3 protein, called by TCRdb with MiXCR from the multiplex PCR reads. The repertoire has about 420,000 distinct CDR3 sequences, 16% of them found once; the top ten carry 23%. This sample's time point: newly diagnosed GD, antithyroid drugs for less than 3 months. The TCR library used RNA extracted from PBMCs. This sample also appeared in a second study, on T cells in Graves' hyperthyroidism and ophthalmopathy. From that report: Primed by the HTBI set, a first-round RT-PCR was run on the TCR CDR3.

The TCR comes from a woman under 30 with Graves disease. The V gene is TRBV28, the J gene TRBJ2-7; 8 nucleotides align to TRBD1. Sequences were derived from peripheral blood mononuclear cells (PBMCs), sampled at new diagnosis, from a patient treated with antithyroid drugs. CDR3 coding DNA: TGTGCCAGCAGTTTATACCTACCCGGACAGGGTTTGGACGGGCAGTACTTC. Its translation is CASSLYLPGQGLDGQYF.